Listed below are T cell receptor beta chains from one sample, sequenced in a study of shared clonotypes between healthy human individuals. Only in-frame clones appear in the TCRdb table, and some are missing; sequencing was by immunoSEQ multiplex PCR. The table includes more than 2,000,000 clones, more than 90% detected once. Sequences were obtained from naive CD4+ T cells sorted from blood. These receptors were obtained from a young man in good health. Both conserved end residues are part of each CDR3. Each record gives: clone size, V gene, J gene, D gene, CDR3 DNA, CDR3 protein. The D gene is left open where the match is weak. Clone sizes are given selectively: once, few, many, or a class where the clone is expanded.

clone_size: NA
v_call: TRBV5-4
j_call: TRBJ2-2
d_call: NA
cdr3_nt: TGTGCCAGCAGCCCAACCTACAGGGGGAGGGGGACCGGGGAGCTGTTTTTT
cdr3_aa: CASSPTYRGRGTGELFF

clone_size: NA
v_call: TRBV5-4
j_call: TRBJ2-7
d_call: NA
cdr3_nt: TGTGCCAGCAGTTCCACCGGGGGAGTCTACGAGCAGTACTTC
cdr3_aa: CASSSTGGVYEQYF

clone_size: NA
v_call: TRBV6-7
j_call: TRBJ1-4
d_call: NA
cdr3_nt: TGTGCCAGCAGTTACTCGAGAGCTAATGAAAAACTGTTTTTT
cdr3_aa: CASSYSRANEKLFF

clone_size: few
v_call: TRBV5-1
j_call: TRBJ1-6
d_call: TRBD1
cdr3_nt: TGCGCCAGCAGCTCGGGACAGGGACATTCACCCCTCCACTTT
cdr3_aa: CASSSGQGHSPLHF

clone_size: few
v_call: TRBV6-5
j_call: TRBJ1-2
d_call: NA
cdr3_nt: TGTGCCAGCAGCGATCGGGGCTATGGCTACACCTTC
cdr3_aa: CASSDRGYGYTF

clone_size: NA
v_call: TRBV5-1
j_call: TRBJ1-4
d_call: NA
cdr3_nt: TGCGCCAGCAGCTTAGGAGATATTAATGAAAAACTGTTTTTT
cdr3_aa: CASSLGDINEKLFF

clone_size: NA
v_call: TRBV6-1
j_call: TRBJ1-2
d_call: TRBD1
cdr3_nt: TGTGCCAGCAGTGTAATGGGCACCGGGACAGGGGGTCTAGTTCATGGCTACACCTTC
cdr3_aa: CASSVMGTGTGGLVHGYTF

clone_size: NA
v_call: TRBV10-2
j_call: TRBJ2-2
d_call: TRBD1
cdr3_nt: TGCGCCAGCAGTGAGTCGACAGGGTACACCGGGGAGCTGTTTTTT
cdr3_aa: CASSESTGYTGELFF

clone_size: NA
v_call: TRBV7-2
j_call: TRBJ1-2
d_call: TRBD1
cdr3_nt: TGTGCCAGCAGCCCCCTCGCCGGGACAGGGGTTAATGGCTACACCTTC
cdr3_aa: CASSPLAGTGVNGYTF

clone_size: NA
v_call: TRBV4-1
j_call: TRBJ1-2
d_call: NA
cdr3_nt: TGCGCCAGCAGCCTCAAGGGTGGCTACACCTTC
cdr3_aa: CASSLKGGYTF

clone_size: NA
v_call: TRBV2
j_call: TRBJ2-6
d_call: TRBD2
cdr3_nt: TGTGCCAGCAGTTCCGGAACTAGCGGGGGGGCCTCTGGGGCCAACGTCCTGACTTTC
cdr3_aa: CASSSGTSGGASGANVLTF

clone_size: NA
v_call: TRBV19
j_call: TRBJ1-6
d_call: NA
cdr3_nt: TGTGCCAGTAGTACGCAGGGGAGCTATAATTCACCCCTCCACTTT
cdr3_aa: CASSTQGSYNSPLHF

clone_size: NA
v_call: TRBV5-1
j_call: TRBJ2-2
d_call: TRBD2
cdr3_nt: TGCGCCAGCAGCTTGGCCAGGGTAGCGGGGGGCGCCGGGGAGCTGTTTTTT
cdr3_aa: CASSLARVAGGAGELFF

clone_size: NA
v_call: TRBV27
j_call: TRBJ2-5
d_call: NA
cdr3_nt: TGTGCCAGCAGTTTGGTCGGCTACGTCCAAGAGACCCAGTACTTC
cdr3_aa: CASSLVGYVQETQYF

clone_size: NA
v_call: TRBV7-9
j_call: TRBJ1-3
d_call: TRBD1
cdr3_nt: TGTGCCAGCAGCCAACAGGGGACCTCTGGAAACACCATATATTTT
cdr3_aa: CASSQQGTSGNTIYF

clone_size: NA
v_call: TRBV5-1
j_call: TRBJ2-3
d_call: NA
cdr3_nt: TGCGCCAGCAGCTCGCAGTCCCGGCAGACAGATACGCAGTATTTT
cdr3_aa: CASSSQSRQTDTQYF

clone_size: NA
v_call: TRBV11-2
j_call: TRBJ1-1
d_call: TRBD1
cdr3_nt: TGTGCCAGCAGAGAATACAGGGGGCAGAACACTGAAGCTTTCTTT
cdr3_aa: CASREYRGQNTEAFF

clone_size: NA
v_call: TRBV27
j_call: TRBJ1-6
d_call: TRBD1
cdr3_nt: TGTGCCAGCAGTTTATTGATACCGGGACAGGGTATCCATAATTCACCCCTCCACTTT
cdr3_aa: CASSLLIPGQGIHNSPLHF

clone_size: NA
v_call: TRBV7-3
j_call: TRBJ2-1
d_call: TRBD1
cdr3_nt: TGTGCCAGCAGCTTAGTCCGGGACAGAAGCCTCAATGAGCAGTTCTTC
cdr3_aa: CASSLVRDRSLNEQFF

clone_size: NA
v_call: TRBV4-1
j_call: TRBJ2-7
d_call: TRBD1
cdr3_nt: TGCGCCAGCAGCCAAGGGGGACAGGGAACCTACGAGCAGTACTTC
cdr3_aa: CASSQGGQGTYEQYF

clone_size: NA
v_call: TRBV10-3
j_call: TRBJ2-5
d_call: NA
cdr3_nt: TGTGCCATCAGTGAGTCTCAGGGAGGAGAGACCCAGTACTTC
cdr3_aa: CAISESQGGETQYF

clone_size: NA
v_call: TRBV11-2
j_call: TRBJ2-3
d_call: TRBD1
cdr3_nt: TGTGCCAGCAGCCTCAGGACAGGGTCGGGCCGAACAGATACGCAGTATTTT
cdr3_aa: CASSLRTGSGRTDTQYF

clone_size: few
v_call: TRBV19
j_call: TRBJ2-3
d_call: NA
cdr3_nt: TGTGCCAGTAGTATAGGTCCCAACGCGCGGCTGGATACGCAGTATTTT
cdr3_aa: CASSIGPNARLDTQYF

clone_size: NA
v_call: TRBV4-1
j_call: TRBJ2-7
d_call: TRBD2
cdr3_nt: TGCGCCAGCAGCCAGAATCCCACCGGCCCTACTAGCGGGGGACGATACGAGCAGTACTTC
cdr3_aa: CASSQNPTGPTSGGRYEQYF

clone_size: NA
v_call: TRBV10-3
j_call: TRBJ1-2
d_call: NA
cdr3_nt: TGTGCCATCACCGGGACGACCTATGGCTACACCTTC
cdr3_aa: CAITGTTYGYTF

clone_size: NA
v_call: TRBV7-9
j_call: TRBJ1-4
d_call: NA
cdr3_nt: TGTGCCAGCAGCCCGTCCCGCACTCTAACTAATGAAAAACTGTTTTTT
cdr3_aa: CASSPSRTLTNEKLFF

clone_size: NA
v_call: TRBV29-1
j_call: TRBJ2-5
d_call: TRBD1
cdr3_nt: TGCAGCGTCACACCAGGACAGGGTGTGGAGACCCAGTACTTC
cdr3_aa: CSVTPGQGVETQYF

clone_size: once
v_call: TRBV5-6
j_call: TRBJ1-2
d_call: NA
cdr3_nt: TGTGCCAGCAGCTATGGGACCCTAAGTAACTATGGCTACACCTTC
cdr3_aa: CASSYGTLSNYGYTF

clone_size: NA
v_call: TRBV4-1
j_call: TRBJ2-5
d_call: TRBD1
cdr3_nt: TGCGCCAGCAGCCCTAGCCGCGGACAGGGGGAAGAGACCCAGTACTTC
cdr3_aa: CASSPSRGQGEETQYF

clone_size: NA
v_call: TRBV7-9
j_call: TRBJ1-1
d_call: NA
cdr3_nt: TGTGCCAGCAGCTTAGACAAAGGGGAAGCTTTCTTT
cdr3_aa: CASSLDKGEAFF

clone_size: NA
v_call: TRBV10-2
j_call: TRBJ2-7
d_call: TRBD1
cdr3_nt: TGCGCCAGCAGCACGGGGTGGGGACAGACCTACGAGCAGTACTTC
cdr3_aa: CASSTGWGQTYEQYF

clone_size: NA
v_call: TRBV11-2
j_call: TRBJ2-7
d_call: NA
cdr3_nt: TGTGCCAGCAGCTTAGATACGGGTCAGTACTACGAGCAGTACTTC
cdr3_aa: CASSLDTGQYYEQYF

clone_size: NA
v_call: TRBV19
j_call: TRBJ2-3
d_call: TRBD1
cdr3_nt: TGTGCCAGTAGTACCGGGACAGGGGGAGGAGATACGCAGTATTTT
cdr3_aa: CASSTGTGGGDTQYF

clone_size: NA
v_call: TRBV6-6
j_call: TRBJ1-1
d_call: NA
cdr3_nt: TGTGCCAGCAGTTACGGGACGAACACTGAAGCTTTCTTT
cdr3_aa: CASSYGTNTEAFF

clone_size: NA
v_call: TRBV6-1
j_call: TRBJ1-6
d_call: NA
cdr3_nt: TGTGCCAGCGCAAGTGGTCAGGGGCACAATTCACCCCTCCACTTT
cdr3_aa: CASASGQGHNSPLHF

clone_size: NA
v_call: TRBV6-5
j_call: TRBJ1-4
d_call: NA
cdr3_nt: TGTGCCAGCAGTTATGGATCCGGGACAAGGTTTTTT
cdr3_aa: CASSYGSGTRFF

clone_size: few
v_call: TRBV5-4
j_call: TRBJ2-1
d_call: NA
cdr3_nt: TGTGCCAGCAGCTTGGTTCGGGGTGAGCAGTTCTTC
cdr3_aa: CASSLVRGEQFF

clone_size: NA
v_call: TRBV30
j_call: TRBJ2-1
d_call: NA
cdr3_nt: TGTGCCTATGAGACTCAAAGCTCCTACAATGAGCAGTTCTTC
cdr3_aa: CAYETQSSYNEQFF

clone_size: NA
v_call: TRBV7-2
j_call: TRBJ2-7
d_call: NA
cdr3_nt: TGTGCCAGCAGCTCGACAGGACTTACCTACGAGCAGTACTTC
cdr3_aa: CASSSTGLTYEQYF

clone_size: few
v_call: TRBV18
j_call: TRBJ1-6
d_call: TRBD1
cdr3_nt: TGTGCCAGCTCACCCTTAGGACAGGGGGCTAATTCACCCCTCCACTTT
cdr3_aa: CASSPLGQGANSPLHF

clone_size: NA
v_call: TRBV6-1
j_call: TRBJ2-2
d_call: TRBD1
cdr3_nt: TGTGCCAGCAGTGGGTTCGACAGGGGGCCCGGGGAGCTGTTTTTT
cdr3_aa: CASSGFDRGPGELFF

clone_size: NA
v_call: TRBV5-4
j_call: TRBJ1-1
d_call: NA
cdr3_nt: TGTGCCAGCAGCTTGAAAAGTCTTTACACTGAAGCTTTCTTT
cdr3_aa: CASSLKSLYTEAFF

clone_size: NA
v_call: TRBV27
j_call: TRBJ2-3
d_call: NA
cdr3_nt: TGTGCCAGCAGTTCTGGAACAGGGTCAGATACGCAGTATTTT
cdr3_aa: CASSSGTGSDTQYF

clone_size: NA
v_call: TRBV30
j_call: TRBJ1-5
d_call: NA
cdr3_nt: TGTGCCTGGAGTGGGACAAACAATCAGCCCCAGCATTTT
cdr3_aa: CAWSGTNNQPQHF

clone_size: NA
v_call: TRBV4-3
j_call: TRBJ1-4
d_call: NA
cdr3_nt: TGCGCCAGCAGCCAAGATTTCCCTCTGGAAAAACTGTTTTTT
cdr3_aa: CASSQDFPLEKLFF

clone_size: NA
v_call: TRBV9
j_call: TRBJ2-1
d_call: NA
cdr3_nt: TGTGCCAGCAGCGTACAGCCGAGCTCCTACAATGAGCAGTTCTTC
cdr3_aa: CASSVQPSSYNEQFF

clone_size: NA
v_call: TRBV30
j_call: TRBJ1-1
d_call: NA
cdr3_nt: TGTGCCTGGATTGAGGGGGGCACTGAAGCTTTCTTT
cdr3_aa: CAWIEGGTEAFF

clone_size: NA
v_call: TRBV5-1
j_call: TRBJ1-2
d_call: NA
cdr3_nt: TGCGCCAGCAGCTTATCAAGCGGCTACACCTTC
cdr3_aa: CASSLSSGYTF

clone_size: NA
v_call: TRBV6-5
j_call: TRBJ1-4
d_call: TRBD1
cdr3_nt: TGTGCCAGCAGTTACTTGACAGGGGAGGGAGAAAAACTGTTTTTT
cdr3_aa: CASSYLTGEGEKLFF

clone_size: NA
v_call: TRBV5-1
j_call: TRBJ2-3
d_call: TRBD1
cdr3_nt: TGCGCCAGCACCTTGGGACAGACCTCAGCAGATACGCAGTATTTT
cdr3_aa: CASTLGQTSADTQYF